Below are 24 T cell receptor beta chains sequenced from a single sample in a study of response to subunit inactivated influenza vaccine. From the RT-PCR reads, TCRdb called clonotypes with MiXCR, one entry per CDR3 protein. The table shows about 300,000 distinct CDR3 sequences, with just over 20% occurring only once. Specimen: PBMCs from blood, collected 21 months after vaccination. These TCRs come from a man aged 50-75 years who received an inactivated influenza vaccine.

This chain joins TRBV13 and TRBJ2-3; possibly TRBD1 or TRBD2 for D (5 bases each). The CDR3 is 15 residues long. Trimming took off 4 bases at V and 6 bases at J, with 17 bases between the two ends. Germline-derived CDR1 and CDR2 are PRHDT and FYEKMQ (reference sequence). The CDR3 loop reads CASSSNRGGLDTQYF. The CDR3 DNA sequence: TGTGCCAGCAGCTCGAACCGTGGGGGTTTGGATACGCAGTATTTT.

The sample holds a few counts of this clonotype. This chain links TRBV28 with TRBJ2-1, with TRBD1 identical over 11 bases. Germline lookup yields CDR1 MDHEN and CDR2 SYDVKM. V trimming: 5 bases; J trimming: 8 bases; junction bases outside the gene matches: 8. This CDR3 is 15 amino acids long. The CDR3 sequence is CASSPGQGGWDEQFF. CDR3 nucleotide sequence: TGTGCCAGCAGTCCGGGACAGGGGGGCTGGGATGAGCAGTTCTTC.

To note about this clonotype: A clone one base away is much larger, so this may be a read error. This chain links TRBV24-1 with TRBJ1-5; weak D call: TRBD1 (5 bases). This CDR3 has 15 residues. CDR1 is KGHDR, CDR2 SFDVKD, per germline. The CDR3 DNA is TGTGCCACCAGTGAGACACGAGACAGCAATCAGCCCGAGCATTTT. It codes for CATSETRDSNQPEHF.

The rearrangement links TRBV20-1 to TRBJ2-3, with a possible D match to TRBD2 (6 bases). Germline V gene data show CDR1 as DFQATT and CDR2 as SNEGSKA (reference sequence). The CDR3 is 15 amino acids. Trimming took 5 bases from V and 5 from J, leaving 20 bases between them. Here the CDR3 reads CSASSPRREIDTQYF. DNA of the CDR3: TGCAGTGCTTCCTCCCCCCGTCGGGAGATAGATACGCAGTATTTT.

The rearrangement joins TRBV12-3 or TRBV12-4 to TRBJ1-5; tentatively, D is TRBD1 (6 bases). The CDR3 spans 14 residues. V was shortened by 3 bases and J by 7 bases, with 13 bases between the two germline ends. The CDR3 coding sequence is TGTGCCAGCAGTTTCGGGGGGGCTGGGCAGCCCCAGCATTTT. It is translated as CASSFGGAGQPQHF.

The chain uses TRBV2 and TRBJ1-2; no definite D call. Germline CDR1 and CDR2: SNHLY and FYNNEI. Trimming took 1 base from V and 12 from J, leaving 12 bases between them. The CDR3 runs 12 residues. The CDR3: CASSEGGPSHTF. The CDR3 DNA sequence: TGTGCCAGCAGTGAAGGAGGACCAAGCCACACCTTC.

About this clonotype: One end of the junction is discordant with germline, which a read error may explain. The V and J genes are TRBV4-1 and TRBJ1-1; D is undetermined. The CDR3 sequence is 14 residues long. Germline assignment: CDR1 MGHRA and CDR2 YSYEKL. DNA for the CDR3: TGCGCCAGCAGCCCGTCTTATAGGAACACTAAAGCTTTCTTT. Protein sequence: CASSPSYRNTKAFF.

The rearrangement joins TRBV6-1 to TRBJ1-4; TRBD1 matches 7 bases. Looked up from germline, CDR1 is MNHNS and CDR2 is SASEGT. Unmatched junction bases numbered 4, after V lost 6 bases and J lost 3 bases. This CDR3 has 14 residues. The CDR3 DNA reads as TGTGCCAGCAGCGCGACAGGGCCTAATGAAAAACTGTTTTTT. This sequence encodes CASSATGPNEKLFF.

This clonotype was detected a few times. The chain joins TRBV7-6 to TRBJ2-1; 7 bases line up with TRBD1. The CDR3 sequence is 17 residues long. The germline CDR1 and CDR2 sequences are SGHVS and FNYEAQ. Trimming at V came to 2 bases and at J to 3 bases, leaving 10 bases not matched to a gene. CDR3 bases: TGTGCCAGCAGCTTAAAAGCCGGGACAGCTAACTACAATGAGCAGTTCTTC. This translates into CASSLKAGTANYNEQFF. Supplemented by reference TRBV7-6 and TRBJ2-1, the full variable domain reads GAGVSQSPRYKVTKRGQDVALRCDPISGHVSLYWYRQALGQGPEFLTYFNYEAQQDKSGLPNDRFSAERPEGSISTLTIQRTEQRDSAMYRCASSLKAGTANYNEQFFGPGTRLTVL.

This chain uses TRBV28 with TRBJ2-7; D remains unclear. Trimming stripped 6 bases from V and 6 bases from J, with 9 bases between. The CDR3 loop spans 11 amino acids. CDR1 is MDHEN, CDR2 SYDVKM, per germline. DNA of the CDR3: TGTGCCAGCAGCCTACTAAGCGAGCAGTACTTC. As protein: CASSLLSEQYF.

The CDR3 loop is CASSAQGRNSPLHF. The CDR3 coding sequence is TGTGCCAGCAGTGCTCAGGGGCGGAATTCACCCCTCCACTTT. The chain couples TRBV2 to TRBJ1-6, with D perhaps TRBD1 (6 bases). V was cut by 4 bases and J by 7 bases, with 11 bases left in between. The CDR3 runs 14 residues. Germline V gene sequence: CDR1 SNHLY, CDR2 FYNNEI.

The chain employs TRBV10-2 and TRBJ2-7; weak D call: TRBD2 (6 bases). This CDR3 spans 15 amino acids. Germline V gene data show CDR1 as WSHSY and CDR2 as SAAADI. The V end was cut by 0 bases, the J end by 4 bases, with 13 bases between. CDR3 residues: CASSESGGYLYEQYF. CDR3 sequence (DNA): TGCGCCAGCAGTGAGTCGGGGGGATACCTATACGAGCAGTACTTC.

The chain links TRBV6-2 or TRBV6-3 to TRBJ2-5; D gene unclear. Per germline, CDR1 MNHEY and CDR2 SVGEGT. This CDR3 is built from 15 residues. The ends were cut back, 0 bases at V and 5 bases at J, with 13 bases in the middle. The chain's CDR3 is CASSYSRSRRETQYF. The DNA for the CDR3 is TGTGCCAGCAGTTACTCGAGATCCCGTCGGGAGACCCAGTACTTC.

This clonotype has a single count. The junction and the germline gene differ at one end; a read error may be behind it. The rearrangement links TRBV12-3 or TRBV12-4 to TRBJ1-1; 7 nucleotides align to TRBD1. This CDR3 is built from 18 residues. CDR3 DNA sequence: TGTGCCAGCACTTTAGGGGTCGTTAAGGGACAGAGGGACACTGAAGCTTTCTTT. The encoded protein is CASTLGVVKGQRDTEAFF.

This clonotype was detected ten times or more. The chain has TRBV27 and TRBJ1-2, with D maybe TRBD1 (6 bases). The CDR3 contains 14 residues. The germline V gene encodes CDR1 MNHEY and CDR2 SMNVEV (reference sequence). The V and J ends lost 2 bases and 0 bases respectively, with 7 bases between them. CDR3 loop: CASSLQGTNYGYTF. CDR3 nucleotide sequence: TGTGCCAGCAGTTTACAGGGGACTAACTATGGCTACACCTTC.

The chain couples TRBV4-2 to TRBJ1-4; TRBD1 might be the D (5 bases). Germline loops: CDR1 LGHNA, CDR2 YNFKEQ. Deletions cut 0 bases from V and 8 bases from J, with 16 bases between. This CDR3 has 16 residues. The CDR3 region has the DNA TGTGCCAGCAGCCAAGACCGACAGTCGGCTGGAGAAAAACTGTTTTTT. Translation: CASSQDRQSAGEKLFF.

This clonotype was seen many times. The rearrangement links TRBV30 to TRBJ1-4; maybe TRBD1 (6 bases). The V gene lost 3 bases and the J gene lost 3 bases, with 14 bases spanning the gap. The V gene's germline CDR1 is GTSNPN and CDR2 SVGIG (reference sequence). This CDR3 is built from 15 residues. The CDR3 coding sequence is TGTGCCTGGAGGGGGCCGGGACACCCTAATGAAAAACTGTTTTTT. This gives the protein CAWRGPGHPNEKLFF.

The genes are TRBV18 and TRBJ2-7; 9 bases agree with TRBD2. V trimming: 2 bases; J trimming: 2 bases; junction bases outside the gene matches: 7. CDR3 length equals 16 residues. Germline values: CDR1 KGHSH, CDR2 LQKENI. CDR3 region: CASSPGAGGLTYEQYF. The CDR3 DNA reads TGTGCCAGCTCACCAGGAGCGGGGGGCCTGACCTACGAGCAGTACTTC.

The chain links TRBV5-6 to TRBJ2-5, with a possible D match to TRBD2 (5 bases). Germline V gene sequence: CDR1 SGHDT, CDR2 YYEEEE. The CDR3 is 14 residues long. Deletions cut 3 bases from V and 3 bases from J, with 12 bases between. The CDR3 reads CASSYTSKEETQYF. The CDR3 nucleotides read TGTGCCAGCAGCTACACTAGTAAGGAAGAGACCCAGTACTTC.

This clonotype came up a few times. The chain uses TRBV2 and TRBJ2-7; 8 bases are a match to TRBD1. Germline CDR1 is SNHLY and CDR2 is FYNNEI. The CDR3 totals 14 residues. The ends lost 7 bases at V and 2 bases at J; junction bases unmatched: 7. Written as DNA, the CDR3 is TGTGCCAGCACCCAGGGACAGGTAACCTACGAGCAGTACTTC. Its translation is CASTQGQVTYEQYF.

Many counts were recorded for this clonotype. V usage is TRBV6-2 or TRBV6-3 and J usage is TRBJ1-5; no clear D gene. Between the trimmed V and J ends, which lost 7 bases and 0 bases, there was a span of 13 bases. The germline CDR1 and CDR2 sequences are MNHEY and SVGEGT. The CDR3 is 15 residues long. The CDR3 loop reads CASKRPDDSNQPQHF. The CDR3 bases are TGTGCCAGCAAACGGCCAGACGATAGCAATCAGCCCCAGCATTTT.

This clonotype has only a few counts. The chain combines TRBV18 with TRBJ2-5; 7 positions agree with TRBD1. The CDR3 contains 17 residues. Trimming removed 5 bases from V and 5 bases from J; junction bases left unmatched: 17. From germline, CDR1 is KGHSH and CDR2 LQKENI. CDR3 region: CASSSNTLTGRGETQYF. CDR3 bases: TGTGCCAGCTCATCGAACACCCTGACAGGGCGCGGGGAGACCCAGTACTTC. Full variable domain (remainder filled in from reference TRBV18 and TRBJ2-5): NAGVMQNPRHLVRRRGQEARLRCSPMKGHSHVYWYRQLPEEGLKFMVYLQKENIIDESGMPKERFSAEFPKEGPSILRIQQVVRGDSAAYFCASSSNTLTGRGETQYFGPGTRLLVL.

The rearrangement joins TRBV20-1 to TRBJ1-1, with TRBD1 as a possible D gene (6 bases). The CDR3 runs 14 residues. Germline loops: CDR1 DFQATT, CDR2 SNEGSKA (reference sequence). The V and J ends lost 2 bases and 0 bases respectively, with 10 bases between them. In nucleotides, the CDR3 is TGCAGTGCTAGACCGGGGGCCATGAACACTGAAGCTTTCTTT. This encodes CSARPGAMNTEAFF.

The chain recombines TRBV11-2 with TRBJ2-1; D is possibly TRBD2 (5 bases). This CDR3 comprises 18 residues. The V end was cut by 4 bases, the J end by 0 bases, with 19 bases between. Germline assignment: CDR1 SGHAT and CDR2 FQNNGV. DNA for the CDR3: TGTGCCAGCAGCTCGACCCGACTTGGACTTAGCTCCTACAATGAGCAGTTCTTC. Protein: CASSSTRLGLSSYNEQFF.